This is a list of T cell receptor beta chains from one sample in a study of T cell changes during pregnancy in multiple sclerosis. Assay: immunoSEQ multiplex PCR; the TCRdb copy retains only in-frame clones and omits some. The sample consists of over 50,000 clones, approximately 91% of them appearing once. Sequencing was performed on peripheral blood, taken after pregnancy. Source of these receptors: a female donor with multiple sclerosis, enrolled in a pregnancy study. Both conserved end residues are trimmed from each CDR3. Fields, in order: D gene, J gene, V gene, CDR3 protein. D genes are given only for firm matches.

>TRBD1|TRBJ2-5|TRBV7-7
ASSHRQGSETQY
>TRBD1|TRBJ1-1|TRBV7-2
ASSQHERDRVTEAF
>TRBD2|TRBJ2-1|TRBV18
ASSAKRGVNEQF
>TRBD1|TRBJ1-6|TRBV4-1
ASRDRGHSPLH
>-|TRBJ1-1|TRBV5-6
ASSLSRVLNTEAF
>-|TRBJ1-3|TRBV5-6
ASSGRQNTIY
>-|TRBJ2-3|TRBV10-2
ASSSSRAREVTDTQY
>-|TRBJ1-2|TRBV27
ASRENPNYGYT
>-|TRBJ2-2|TRBV5-1
ASSGGRGELF
>TRBD2|TRBJ2-5|TRBV29-1
SVGRTRETQY
>-|TRBJ1-6|TRBV28
ASKSLEGIVNSPLH
>-|TRBJ2-3|TRBV14
ASSRRQTTDTQY
>TRBD1|TRBJ1-1|TRBV10-3
AISRNRGSNTEAF
>-|TRBJ1-4|TRBV9
ASSPAGLNEKLF
>-|TRBJ1-2|TRBV4-2
ASSQDLRADGYT
>-|TRBJ1-5|TRBV2
ASAPESNQPQH
>TRBD1|TRBJ1-6|TRBV2
ASRDPGQGDSPLH
>-|TRBJ1-1|TRBV30
AWNDRNTEAF
>-|TRBJ1-6|TRBV5-1
ASSLSGRGRSPLH
>-|TRBJ2-3|TRBV9
ASSVDSSTDTQY
>-|TRBJ2-3|TRBV2
ASSAEGGGDTQY